This T cell receptor beta chain was sequenced for a study of OX40 agonist ivuxolimab in advanced cancers. Study-wide context: Patients took ivuxolimab, an agonistic anti-OX40 (CD134) antibody. Study-level findings and limits: Among some nonresponders, normalized T-cell clonal expansion was also low.

This CDR3 has 15 residues. CDR1 and CDR2 from the germline V gene are KGHSH and LQKENI. After removal of 8 bases from V and 7 bases from J, the junction contained 13 bases not matched to a gene. On cycle 4 day 1 and cycle 7 day 1, as well as at baseline, blood was sampled. Method: immunoSEQ multiplex PCR; TCRdb's copy keeps in-frame clones and lacks some. In the table there are approximately 70,000 clones, approximately 85% of which are singletons. Points on this clone: Its matching antigen is unknown.

V usage is TRBV18 and J usage is TRBJ1-1; 10 bases are shared with TRBD1. This sequence was found in an adult with an advanced solid tumor such as melanoma, head and neck, liver or kidney cancer. The sequencing here drew on CD4+ or CD8+ T cells sorted from blood, taken in a trial of the OX40 agonist ivuxolimab. CDR3: CASRAGTGVLGEAFF. CDR3 nucleotides: TGTGCCAGCCGCGCCGGGACAGGGGTCCTTGGTGAAGCTTTCTTT. Looking up the rest from reference TRBV18 and TRBJ1-1 gives the full variable domain: NAGVMQNPRHLVRRRGQEARLRCSPMKGHSHVYWYRQLPEEGLKFMVYLQKENIIDESGMPKERFSAEFPKEGPSILRIQQVVRGDSAAYFCASRAGTGVLGEAFFGQGTRLTVV.